What follows describes a single T cell receptor (beta chain). Antigen: not known. The whole isolated RNA underwent reverse transcription, so sequencing captured expressed TCRB transcripts. Measured with immunoSEQ multiplex PCR; TCRdb has only the in-frame clones, and not every one. The sample has a few hundred thousand clones, about 15% seen once. The record originates from a study of beta chain features in type 1 diabetes. Study-wide results and limits: Shortening that was moderate but significant affected the TCRB CDR3s of Type 1 diabetes patients in all four CD4+ subsets. Researchers reported that naive, central memory and Treg TCRB repertoires appeared more similar in patients than in healthy donors.

Purity exceeded 95% in all sorted populations. This CDR3 comprises 16 residues. J lost 5 bases, V lost 0 bases, and 6 bases had no gene match. Per germline, CDR1 MNHEY and CDR2 SVGAGI. J is TRBJ2-3 and V is TRBV6-5, with 9 bases matching TRBD2. The sequence derives from a man aged 25-45 years with type 1 diabetes. The source material was naive CD4+ T cells from blood. CDR3 nucleotides: TGTGCCAGCAGTTACTCAATCGCGGGAGGGGGAGATACGCAGTATTTT. Translation gives CASSYSIAGGGDTQYF.